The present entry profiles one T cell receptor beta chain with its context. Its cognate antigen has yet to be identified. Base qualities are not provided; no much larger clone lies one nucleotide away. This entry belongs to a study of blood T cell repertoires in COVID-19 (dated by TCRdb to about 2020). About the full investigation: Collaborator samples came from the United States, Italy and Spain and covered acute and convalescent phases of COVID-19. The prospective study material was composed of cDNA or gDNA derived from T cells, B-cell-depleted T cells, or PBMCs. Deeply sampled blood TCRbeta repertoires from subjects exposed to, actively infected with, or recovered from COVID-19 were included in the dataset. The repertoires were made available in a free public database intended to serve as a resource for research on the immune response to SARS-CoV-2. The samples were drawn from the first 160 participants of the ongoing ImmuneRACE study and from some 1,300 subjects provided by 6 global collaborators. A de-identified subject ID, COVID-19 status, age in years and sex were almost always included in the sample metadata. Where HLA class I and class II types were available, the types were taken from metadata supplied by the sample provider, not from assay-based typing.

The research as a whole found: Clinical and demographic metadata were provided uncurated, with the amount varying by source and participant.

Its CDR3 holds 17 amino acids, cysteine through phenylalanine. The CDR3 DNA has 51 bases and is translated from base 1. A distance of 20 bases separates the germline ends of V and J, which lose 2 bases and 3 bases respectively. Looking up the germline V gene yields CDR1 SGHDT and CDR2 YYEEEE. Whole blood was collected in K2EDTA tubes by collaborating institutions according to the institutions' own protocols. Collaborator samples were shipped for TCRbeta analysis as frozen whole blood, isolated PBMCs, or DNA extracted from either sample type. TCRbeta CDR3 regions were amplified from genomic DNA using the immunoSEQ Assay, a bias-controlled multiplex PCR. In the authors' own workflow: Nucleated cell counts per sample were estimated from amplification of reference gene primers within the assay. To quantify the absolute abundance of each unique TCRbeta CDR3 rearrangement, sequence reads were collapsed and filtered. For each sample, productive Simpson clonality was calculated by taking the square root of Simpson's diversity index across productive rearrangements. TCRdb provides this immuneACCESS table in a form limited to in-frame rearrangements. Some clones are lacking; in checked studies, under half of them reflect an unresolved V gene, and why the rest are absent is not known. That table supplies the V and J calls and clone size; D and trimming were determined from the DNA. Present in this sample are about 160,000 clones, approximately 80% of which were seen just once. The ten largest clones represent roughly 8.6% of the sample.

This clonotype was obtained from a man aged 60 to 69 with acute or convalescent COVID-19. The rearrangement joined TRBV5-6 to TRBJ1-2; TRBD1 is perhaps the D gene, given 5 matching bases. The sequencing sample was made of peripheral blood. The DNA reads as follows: TGTGCCAGCAGCTTTGGTCCGGACACAAAAAACTACTATGGCTACACCTTC. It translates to CASSFGPDTKNYYGYTF.